The sequence of this T cell receptor (beta chain) was determined in a study of T-cell reconstitution after alpha-beta-depleted transplantation in children. The library targeted TCRbeta and was prepared with unique molecular identifiers. TCRdb re-derived calls from the PCR reads in MiXCR, one entry per CDR3 protein. This table has around 500,000 distinct CDR3 sequences, roughly an eighth appearing once. This CDR3 has 15 amino acids. The V and J ends lost 2 bases and 3 bases respectively, with 11 bases between them. Looked up from germline, CDR1 is SGHTA and CDR2 is FQGNSA. The receptor was isolated from a human donor who donated a stem cell graft to a child with combined immunodeficiency. The chain has TRBV7-2 and TRBJ2-1, with D possibly matching TRBD2 (6 bases). This sample comprised PBMCs from the stem cell graft donor, obtained from the stem cell graft. The CDR3 nucleotides are TGTGCCAGCAGCTTATCCGGGAGAAACTACAATGAGCAGTTCTTC. It is translated as CASSLSGRNYNEQFF.